Below, one T cell receptor (beta chain) is given with its context. Its antigen is currently unknown. The data were obtained in a study of beta chain features in type 1 diabetes. Study findings and constraints: Among patients, naive, central memory and Treg TCRB repertoires appeared more similar than among healthy donors. Type 1 diabetes patients had TCRB CDR3s that were shorter (moderately but significantly so) in all four CD4+ subsets. The VDJ junctions of type 1 diabetes patients carried fewer insertions and more deletions.

Reverse transcribing all isolated RNA meant expressed TCRB transcripts were sequenced. Clones were read by immunoSEQ multiplex PCR, and TCRdb kept only the in-frame ones, dropping some. This sample has 300,000 to 350,000 clones; around 7.6% occur once, and the top ten carry approximately 0.47%. The clonotype comes from a woman younger than 35 in good health. The sample taken for sequencing was central memory CD4+ T cells from blood.

The DNA for the CDR3 is TGTGCCAGCGTACAGGGGGCTGAAGGTGAAAAACTGTTTTTT. This gives the protein CASVQGAEGEKLFF. The chain couples TRBV6-1 to TRBJ1-4; TRBD1 matches 9 bases. V lost 8 bases, J lost 7 bases, and 8 bases stayed unmatched. The length of the CDR3 is 14 residues. Per the germline V gene, CDR1 is MNHNS and CDR2 is SASEGT.